These T cell receptor beta chains were read from a single sample in a study of molecular identifiers for immune sequencing clone quantification. From the PCR reads, TCRdb called clonotypes with MiXCR, one entry per CDR3 protein. The table lists 80,000 to 100,000 distinct CDR3 sequences, roughly 26% of them singletons. Sequenced sample: naive CD8+ T cells from blood, with Jurkat cell RNA spiked in. All receptors derive from a human donor in good health. Some libraries in this study had Jurkat cell RNA spiked in. CDR3s include the opening cysteine and the closing phenylalanine or tryptophan. Each record gives: clone size, V gene, D gene, J gene, CDR3 protein, CDR3 DNA. D genes are given only for firm matches. The size of a clone is reported for some rows only, either as once, few or many, or as a class for expanded clones.

clone size: .; V gene: TRBV7-9; D gene: .; J gene: TRBJ2-1; CDR3 protein: CASSRPRDSYNEQFF; CDR3 DNA: TGTGCCAGCAGCCGTCCACGAGACTCCTACAATGAGCAGTTCTTC
clone size: many; V gene: TRBV7-9; D gene: .; J gene: TRBJ2-7; CDR3 protein: CASSHRSAYEQYF; CDR3 DNA: TGTGCCAGCAGCCACAGGTCGGCTTACGAGCAGTACTTC
clone size: many; V gene: TRBV7-9; D gene: .; J gene: TRBJ2-7; CDR3 protein: CASSDEGHEQYF; CDR3 DNA: TGTGCCAGCAGCGATGAGGGACACGAGCAGTACTTC
clone size: many; V gene: TRBV7-6; D gene: .; J gene: TRBJ1-1; CDR3 protein: CASSPAPGVDTEAFF; CDR3 DNA: TGTGCCAGCAGCCCAGCGCCAGGGGTAGACACTGAAGCTTTCTTT
clone size: many; V gene: TRBV7-9; D gene: .; J gene: TRBJ2-5; CDR3 protein: CASSFEDEYQETQYF; CDR3 DNA: TGTGCCAGCAGCTTCGAGGACGAGTACCAAGAGACCCAGTACTTC
clone size: many; V gene: TRBV2; D gene: .; J gene: TRBJ1-5; CDR3 protein: CASSDDRGISPQHF; CDR3 DNA: TGTGCCAGCAGTGATGACAGAGGGATCAGCCCCCAGCATTTT
clone size: many; V gene: TRBV29-1; D gene: .; J gene: TRBJ1-2; CDR3 protein: CSVESPGGGYTF; CDR3 DNA: TGCAGCGTTGAATCCCCCGGGGGTGGCTACACCTTC
clone size: many; V gene: TRBV6-6; D gene: .; J gene: TRBJ1-2; CDR3 protein: CASSHYGYTF; CDR3 DNA: TGTGCCAGCAGTCACTATGGCTACACCTTC
clone size: many; V gene: TRBV7-9; D gene: .; J gene: TRBJ2-2; CDR3 protein: CASSSSPETFNTGELFF; CDR3 DNA: TGTGCCAGCAGCTCTTCCCCCGAGACTTTTAACACCGGGGAGCTGTTTTTT
clone size: .; V gene: TRBV2; D gene: .; J gene: TRBJ2-2; CDR3 protein: CASSSGTGLRGRPGELFF; CDR3 DNA: TGTGCCAGCAGTTCCGGGACTGGGCTAAGAGGAAGGCCCGGGGAGCTGTTTTTT
clone size: many; V gene: TRBV30; D gene: .; J gene: TRBJ2-5; CDR3 protein: CAWRDAASETQYF; CDR3 DNA: TGTGCCTGGAGGGACGCAGCCTCGGAGACCCAGTACTTC
clone size: few; V gene: TRBV13; D gene: .; J gene: TRBJ1-2; CDR3 protein: CASSREKRVNYGYTF; CDR3 DNA: TGTGCCAGCAGCCGTGAAAAGAGAGTTAACTATGGCTACACCTTC
clone size: many; V gene: TRBV7-2; D gene: .; J gene: TRBJ2-7; CDR3 protein: CASSFWEDKKGLYF; CDR3 DNA: TGTGCCAGCAGCTTCTGGGAGGATAAGAAGGGGTTATACTTC
clone size: few; V gene: TRBV30; D gene: .; J gene: TRBJ1-2; CDR3 protein: CAWYPDRSYGYTF; CDR3 DNA: TGTGCCTGGTACCCTGACAGGAGCTATGGCTACACCTTC
clone size: many; V gene: TRBV29-1; D gene: .; J gene: TRBJ2-3; CDR3 protein: CSVDRQGSADTQYF; CDR3 DNA: TGCAGCGTTGATCGGCAGGGTTCGGCAGATACGCAGTATTTT
clone size: .; V gene: TRBV19; D gene: .; J gene: TRBJ2-1; CDR3 protein: CASSNTPSSYNEQFF; CDR3 DNA: TGTGCCAGTAGTAACACCCCGAGCTCCTACAATGAGCAGTTCTTC
clone size: many; V gene: TRBV4-1; D gene: TRBD2; J gene: TRBJ2-3; CDR3 protein: CASSRPASGGTDTQYF; CDR3 DNA: TGCGCCAGCAGCCGGCCCGCTAGCGGGGGCACAGATACGCAGTATTTT
clone size: few; V gene: TRBV7-9; D gene: TRBD1; J gene: TRBJ2-2; CDR3 protein: CASSSRGGTGRGELFF; CDR3 DNA: TGTGCCAGCAGCTCGAGAGGCGGGACAGGACGCGGGGAGCTGTTTTTT
clone size: many; V gene: TRBV29-1; D gene: .; J gene: TRBJ2-7; CDR3 protein: CSVEDEVTYEQYF; CDR3 DNA: TGCAGCGTTGAAGATGAGGTTACCTACGAGCAGTACTTC
clone size: many; V gene: TRBV12-3/TRBV12-4; D gene: .; J gene: TRBJ2-5; CDR3 protein: CASSGGPLKRAQETQYF; CDR3 DNA: TGTGCCAGCAGTGGGGGCCCTTTGAAGCGAGCTCAAGAGACCCAGTACTTC
clone size: .; V gene: TRBV20-1; D gene: .; J gene: TRBJ2-1; CDR3 protein: CSARDHSTAYNEQFF; CDR3 DNA: TGCAGTGCTAGAGATCATAGCACCGCCTACAATGAGCAGTTCTTC
clone size: many; V gene: TRBV7-9; D gene: .; J gene: TRBJ2-3; CDR3 protein: CASSPFPKGADTQYF; CDR3 DNA: TGTGCCAGCAGCCCTTTTCCAAAGGGCGCAGATACGCAGTATTTT
clone size: many; V gene: TRBV6-2/TRBV6-3; D gene: .; J gene: TRBJ2-3; CDR3 protein: CASSWHPGLTDTQYF; CDR3 DNA: TGTGCCAGCAGTTGGCACCCGGGACTCACAGATACGCAGTATTTT
clone size: many; V gene: TRBV7-9; D gene: .; J gene: TRBJ2-7; CDR3 protein: CASSLGRIGAPYEQYF; CDR3 DNA: TGTGCCAGCAGCTTAGGCCGGATAGGAGCTCCCTACGAGCAGTACTTC
clone size: .; V gene: TRBV6-5; D gene: .; J gene: TRBJ2-3; CDR3 protein: CASSYLRTDTQYF; CDR3 DNA: TGTGCCAGCAGTTACTTGAGGACAGATACGCAGTATTTT
clone size: .; V gene: TRBV7-9; D gene: .; J gene: TRBJ2-5; CDR3 protein: CASSLALRSPQETQYF; CDR3 DNA: TGTGCCAGCAGCTTAGCCCTACGGAGTCCCCAAGAGACCCAGTACTTC
clone size: few; V gene: TRBV4-1; D gene: .; J gene: TRBJ1-1; CDR3 protein: CASSQERTGGAFF; CDR3 DNA: TGCGCCAGCAGCCAAGAACGAACCGGGGGCGCTTTCTTT
clone size: many; V gene: TRBV4-3; D gene: TRBD2; J gene: TRBJ2-1; CDR3 protein: CASSQEIAGVVGNEQFF; CDR3 DNA: TGCGCCAGCAGCCAAGAAATTGCGGGAGTGGTAGGCAATGAGCAGTTCTTC
clone size: few; V gene: TRBV4-3; D gene: .; J gene: TRBJ1-1; CDR3 protein: CASSQEGFSNTEAFF; CDR3 DNA: TGCGCCAGCAGCCAAGAGGGGTTTTCGAACACTGAAGCTTTCTTT
clone size: few; V gene: TRBV12-3/TRBV12-4; D gene: TRBD2; J gene: TRBJ2-2; CDR3 protein: CASSGLAGGRDTGELFF; CDR3 DNA: TGTGCCAGCAGTGGACTAGCGGGGGGGCGGGACACCGGGGAGCTGTTTTTT
clone size: many; V gene: TRBV19; D gene: .; J gene: TRBJ1-5; CDR3 protein: CASSSWGVGNQPQHF; CDR3 DNA: TGTGCCAGTAGTAGCTGGGGAGTGGGCAATCAGCCCCAGCATTTT
clone size: many; V gene: TRBV14; D gene: TRBD1; J gene: TRBJ2-5; CDR3 protein: CASSQRRTGRLETQYF; CDR3 DNA: TGTGCCAGCAGCCAACGCCGGACAGGGAGATTAGAGACCCAGTACTTC
clone size: many; V gene: TRBV28; D gene: TRBD2; J gene: TRBJ2-3; CDR3 protein: CASSSMTLAGTDTQYF; CDR3 DNA: TGTGCCAGCAGTTCCATGACTCTAGCGGGCACAGATACGCAGTATTTT
clone size: few; V gene: TRBV7-9; D gene: TRBD2; J gene: TRBJ2-7; CDR3 protein: CASSSRTSGSYEQHF; CDR3 DNA: TGTGCCAGCAGCTCCAGGACTAGCGGGAGTTACGAGCAGCACTTC
clone size: many; V gene: TRBV12-3/TRBV12-4; D gene: .; J gene: TRBJ1-4; CDR3 protein: CASSLQLLNEKLFF; CDR3 DNA: TGTGCCAGCAGTTTACAGCTGTTGAATGAAAAACTGTTTTTT
clone size: many; V gene: TRBV15; D gene: .; J gene: TRBJ2-3; CDR3 protein: CATSGRTDTQYF; CDR3 DNA: TGTGCCACCAGCGGCCGCACAGATACGCAGTATTTT
clone size: .; V gene: TRBV4-3; D gene: TRBD1; J gene: TRBJ1-5; CDR3 protein: CASSQDRASMQPQHF; CDR3 DNA: TGCGCCAGCAGCCAGGACAGGGCTAGTATGCAGCCCCAGCATTTT
clone size: .; V gene: TRBV28; D gene: .; J gene: TRBJ1-6; CDR3 protein: CASIRARGGYNSPLHF; CDR3 DNA: TGTGCCAGCATAAGGGCGCGGGGAGGGTATAATTCACCCCTCCACTTT
clone size: many; V gene: TRBV4-3; D gene: .; J gene: TRBJ2-7; CDR3 protein: CASSQDENYEQYF; CDR3 DNA: TGCGCCAGCAGCCAAGATGAGAACTACGAGCAGTACTTC
clone size: many; V gene: TRBV9; D gene: .; J gene: TRBJ1-1; CDR3 protein: CASSLTPDPSTEAFF; CDR3 DNA: TGTGCCAGCAGCCTAACACCGGACCCCTCCACTGAAGCTTTCTTT
clone size: few; V gene: TRBV5-3; D gene: TRBD2; J gene: TRBJ2-3; CDR3 protein: CASSLPGGDTQYF; CDR3 DNA: TGTGCCAGCAGCTTACCGGGAGGAGATACGCAGTATTTT
clone size: .; V gene: TRBV2; D gene: .; J gene: TRBJ2-7; CDR3 protein: CASLGNEGAFAHEQYF; CDR3 DNA: TGTGCCAGTCTCGGTAACGAGGGAGCTTTTGCCCACGAGCAGTACTTC
clone size: many; V gene: TRBV7-2; D gene: .; J gene: TRBJ2-7; CDR3 protein: CASSLVGGHYEQYF; CDR3 DNA: TGTGCCAGCAGCTTAGTCGGGGGCCACTACGAGCAGTACTTC
clone size: many; V gene: TRBV5-4; D gene: .; J gene: TRBJ2-7; CDR3 protein: CASSLEFAGAGYEQYF; CDR3 DNA: TGTGCCAGCAGCTTGGAGTTCGCGGGGGCCGGCTACGAGCAGTACTTC
clone size: .; V gene: TRBV4-3; D gene: .; J gene: TRBJ2-7; CDR3 protein: CASSQEPGRSYEQYF; CDR3 DNA: TGCGCTAGCAGCCAAGAGCCAGGTCGCTCCTACGAGCAGTACTTC
clone size: many; V gene: TRBV12-3/TRBV12-4; D gene: .; J gene: TRBJ1-1; CDR3 protein: CASSLWGVERFEAFF; CDR3 DNA: TGTGCCAGCAGTTTATGGGGGGTAGAGCGTTTTGAAGCTTTCTTT
clone size: many; V gene: TRBV30; D gene: TRBD2; J gene: TRBJ2-3; CDR3 protein: CAWSFAGATFGTDTQYF; CDR3 DNA: TGTGCCTGGAGTTTTGCGGGAGCCACCTTCGGCACAGATACGCAGTATTTT
clone size: many; V gene: TRBV25-1; D gene: .; J gene: TRBJ2-1; CDR3 protein: CASSGGNNEQFF; CDR3 DNA: TGTGCCAGCAGTGGGGGTAACAATGAGCAGTTCTTC
clone size: many; V gene: TRBV27; D gene: TRBD1; J gene: TRBJ2-7; CDR3 protein: CASSPPTGTGSGEQYF; CDR3 DNA: TGTGCCAGCAGTCCACCGACCGGGACAGGGAGTGGCGAGCAGTACTTC
clone size: .; V gene: TRBV2; D gene: TRBD1; J gene: TRBJ2-7; CDR3 protein: CASSWLDRGSPYEQYF; CDR3 DNA: TGTGCCAGCAGTTGGCTAGACAGGGGTTCCCCCTACGAGCAGTACTTC
clone size: many; V gene: TRBV29-1; D gene: .; J gene: TRBJ1-1; CDR3 protein: CSVEGTSGEAFF; CDR3 DNA: TGCAGCGTTGAAGGGACATCCGGTGAAGCTTTCTTT
clone size: .; V gene: TRBV3-1; D gene: .; J gene: TRBJ1-3; CDR3 protein: CASSQDLAVENTIYF; CDR3 DNA: TGTGCCAGCAGCCAAGATTTGGCGGTGGAAAACACCATATATTTT
clone size: many; V gene: TRBV29-1; D gene: .; J gene: TRBJ2-7; CDR3 protein: CSVEDPLTETYEQYF; CDR3 DNA: TGCAGCGTTGAAGATCCTCTGACAGAAACCTACGAGCAGTACTTC
clone size: many; V gene: TRBV2; D gene: .; J gene: TRBJ1-6; CDR3 protein: CARVHPSGNSPLHF; CDR3 DNA: TGTGCCAGAGTCCATCCGAGCGGTAATTCACCCCTCCACTTT